The table lists the clone carrying this T cell receptor beta chain with a few counts. The antigen remains undetermined. This CDR3 spans 14 amino acids. J gave up 7 bases and V 3 bases, and 3 bases lay outside the gene matches. The data originate from a study of post-analysis software for immune sequencing data. In the study overall: In terms of disease course, relapsing-remitting, secondary progressive and progressive-relapsing multiple sclerosis were included. The study, taken as a whole, reports: Among multiple sclerosis patients, normalized Chao1 diversity was significantly below that of controls. F-measure co-clustering was strong for batch-matched samples. The five TRBV segments detected at higher frequency in patients than in controls included TRBV5-6, TRBV5-1 and TRBV20-1.

Unique molecular identifiers had been added to the TCR beta cDNA libraries. The yield from about 1 to 10 million T cells was some 500,000 cDNA molecules in total. TCRdb itself ran the PCR reads through MiXCR, one entry per CDR3 protein. The table has a few hundred thousand distinct CDR3 sequences, around 37% seen once; the top ten hold about an eighth. The V and J genes are TRBV12-3 or TRBV12-4 and TRBJ1-4; 9 bases fit TRBD1. This clonotype originated in a girl aged 10-17 years with multiple sclerosis. The sequencing input was blood. CDR3 protein: CASSLNRGREKLFF. CDR3 sequence (DNA): TGTGCCAGCAGTTTGAACAGGGGGCGTGAAAAACTGTTTTTT.